What follows are 9 T cell receptor beta chains derived from one specimen sequenced in a study of OX40 agonist ivuxolimab in advanced cancers. Using immunoSEQ multiplex PCR, the repertoire was profiled, and TCRdb retains in-frame clones only, with some absent. The sample carries under 50,000 clones, about 80% recorded once. The specimen was CD4+ or CD8+ T cells sorted from blood, collected in a trial of the OX40 agonist ivuxolimab. These receptors all come from an adult with an advanced solid tumor such as melanoma, head and neck, liver or kidney cancer.

This clone was recorded once. In DNA form, the CDR3 reads TGTGCCAGCCGAATTGGGACCGCGGCCTATGGCTACACCTTC. Its translation: CASRIGTAAYGYTF. The gene calls are TRBV6-1 and TRBJ1-2; TRBD1 is a possible D gene (5 bases). Germline V lookup: CDR1 MNHNS, CDR2 SASEGT. The CDR3 loop spans 14 amino acids. Trimming took off 8 bases at V and 4 bases at J, with 17 bases between the two ends.

V usage is TRBV6-5 and J usage is TRBJ2-7, with 10 nucleotides matching TRBD1. Unmatched junction bases numbered 10, after V lost 4 bases and J lost 7 bases. Germline CDR1 MNHEY, CDR2 SVGAGI. The CDR3 runs to 15 residues. The CDR3 DNA reads as TGTGCCAGCAGTTTCGCGGACAGGGGGTCGTGGGAGCAGTACTTC. It yields the protein CASSFADRGSWEQYF.

The chain links TRBV7-2 to TRBJ2-7; 11 nucleotides align to TRBD2. Germline trimming cut 5 bases from V and 2 bases from J; bases unmatched to any gene: 2. Germline V gene data show CDR1 as SGHTA and CDR2 as FQGNSA. The CDR3 contains 14 residues. The CDR3 DNA is TGTGCCAGCAGCCCGACTAGCGGGGCCTACGAGCAGTACTTC. It codes for CASSPTSGAYEQYF.

V usage is TRBV19 and J usage is TRBJ1-2; 8 bases are shared with TRBD1. The CDR3 is made up of 17 amino acids. Trimming at V came to 7 bases and at J to 0 bases, leaving 13 bases not matched to a gene. CDR1 is LNHDA and CDR2 is SQIVND in the germline V gene (reference sequence). The CDR3 nucleotides are TGTGCCAGTACAGGGACAGGTTATTCGGCGGCTAACTATGGCTACACCTTC. Amino acid sequence: CASTGTGYSAANYGYTF.

The genes are TRBV28 and TRBJ1-1, with D tentatively TRBD1 (6 bases). V was clipped by 4 bases and J by 1 base, with 7 bases between them. This CDR3 region has 13 residues. CDR1 is MDHEN, CDR2 SYDVKM, per germline. DNA for the CDR3: TGTGCCAGCAGTTCGGGGGCGAACACTGAAGCTTTCTTT. Translating it yields CASSSGANTEAFF.

The genes are TRBV20-1 and TRBJ2-1; no firm D call. The germline V gene has CDR1 DFQATT and CDR2 SNEGSKA (reference sequence). CDR3 size: 11 residues. V shed 5 bases and J shed 6 bases, with 8 bases lying between them. The CDR3, as DNA: TGCAGTGCTTCGATCGGCAATGAGCAGTTCTTC. Translated, it gives CSASIGNEQFF.

The chain employs TRBV11-3 and TRBJ2-7; D unresolved. The CDR3 runs 12 residues. Trimming shortened V by 0 bases and J by 6 bases, and 6 bases separated the two germline ends. CDR1 and CDR2 from the germline V gene are SGHNT and YENEEA. CDR3 DNA sequence: TGTGCCAGCAGCTTAGACAGACGCGAGCAGTACTTC. It yields the protein CASSLDRREQYF.

The chain links TRBV27 to TRBJ2-3, with D uncertain. Per germline, CDR1 MNHEY and CDR2 SMNVEV (reference sequence). Trimming left V 1 base short and J 2 bases short, with 7 bases between. This CDR3 contains 14 residues. CDR3 sequence reads: CASSLWPPTDTQYF. CDR3 bases: TGTGCCAGCAGTTTATGGCCCCCCACAGATACGCAGTATTTT.

This clone was detected once. The genes are TRBV5-1 and TRBJ2-3, with a possible D match to TRBD1 (5 bases). Germline CDR1 is SGHRS and CDR2 is YFSETQ. CDR3 length: 16 residues. V lost 4 bases, J lost 6 bases, and 21 bases lay in between. CDR3 in DNA: TGCGCCAGCAGCGTGCAGGGTAAGAGATCGACGGATACGCAGTATTTT. Translation gives CASSVQGKRSTDTQYF.